This is a list of T cell receptor beta chains from one sample in a study of blood T cell repertoires in COVID-19. Assay used: immunoSEQ multiplex PCR; TCRdb lists only in-frame clones, some missing. The table lists about 240,000 clones, just under 85% of them singletons. Sequenced material: peripheral blood. All receptors come from a woman of 80 years or more with acute or convalescent COVID-19. The CDR3 runs from the conserved cysteine through the conserved F or W. Fields, in order: D gene, J gene, V gene, CDR3 protein. The D gene is left open where the match is weak.

d_gene: NA; j_gene: TRBJ1-2; v_gene: TRBV30; CDR3aa: CAWSTRRQTYGYTF
d_gene: NA; j_gene: TRBJ1-1; v_gene: TRBV2; CDR3aa: CASSGQLMNTEAFF
d_gene: NA; j_gene: TRBJ2-1; v_gene: TRBV6-5; CDR3aa: CASTGSYNEQFF
d_gene: NA; j_gene: TRBJ2-3; v_gene: TRBV7-2; CDR3aa: CASSLKGGGFTDTQYF
d_gene: TRBD2; j_gene: TRBJ2-4; v_gene: TRBV3-1/TRBV3-2; CDR3aa: CASSQILAGQAKNIQYF
d_gene: TRBD1; j_gene: TRBJ1-2; v_gene: TRBV7-2; CDR3aa: CASSPSETGWYGYTF
d_gene: TRBD2; j_gene: TRBJ2-2; v_gene: TRBV15; CDR3aa: CATSRERWGGVGELFF
d_gene: NA; j_gene: TRBJ1-1; v_gene: TRBV18; CDR3aa: CASSLGVNTEAFF
d_gene: NA; j_gene: TRBJ1-6; v_gene: TRBV3-1/TRBV3-2; CDR3aa: CASSYQDSANSPLHF
d_gene: TRBD2; j_gene: TRBJ2-5; v_gene: TRBV27; CDR3aa: CASRPSGGEGTQYF
d_gene: NA; j_gene: TRBJ2-3; v_gene: TRBV7-9; CDR3aa: CASSQGVGQYF
d_gene: NA; j_gene: TRBJ2-5; v_gene: TRBV15; CDR3aa: CATSRGQGQETQYF
d_gene: TRBD2; j_gene: TRBJ2-2; v_gene: TRBV3-1/TRBV3-2; CDR3aa: CASSPGLAGAGELFF
d_gene: NA; j_gene: TRBJ2-7; v_gene: TRBV5-8; CDR3aa: CASSGTGGFNEQYF
d_gene: NA; j_gene: TRBJ2-1; v_gene: TRBV7-9; CDR3aa: CASSLSPAGTEQFF
d_gene: TRBD2; j_gene: TRBJ2-5; v_gene: TRBV18; CDR3aa: CASSPTPSGNPYQETQYF
d_gene: NA; j_gene: TRBJ1-5; v_gene: TRBV20-1; CDR3aa: CSAENQPQHF
d_gene: TRBD2; j_gene: TRBJ2-1; v_gene: TRBV24-1; CDR3aa: CATSDPPRPGGRSFSYNEQFF
d_gene: TRBD1; j_gene: TRBJ1-2; v_gene: TRBV30; CDR3aa: CAWSRDRPYGYTF
d_gene: NA; j_gene: TRBJ1-4; v_gene: TRBV3-1/TRBV3-2; CDR3aa: CASSQGRTGEKLFF
d_gene: TRBD1; j_gene: TRBJ1-5; v_gene: TRBV29-1; CDR3aa: CSVLTGTGGRQPQHF
d_gene: TRBD1; j_gene: TRBJ2-7; v_gene: TRBV5-4; CDR3aa: CASSNRQGATYEQYF
d_gene: TRBD1; j_gene: TRBJ1-2; v_gene: TRBV27; CDR3aa: CASSAGQALRPYGYTF
d_gene: NA; j_gene: TRBJ2-7; v_gene: TRBV6-1; CDR3aa: CASSDRGRYEQYF
d_gene: NA; j_gene: TRBJ1-2; v_gene: TRBV27; CDR3aa: CASSGTGLPGYTF
d_gene: TRBD1; j_gene: TRBJ1-6; v_gene: TRBV9; CDR3aa: CASSRTGDNSPLHF
d_gene: NA; j_gene: TRBJ2-1; v_gene: TRBV18; CDR3aa: CASSPGVDSYNEQFF
d_gene: NA; j_gene: TRBJ2-1; v_gene: TRBV28; CDR3aa: CASSPLKRASSSYNEQFF
d_gene: NA; j_gene: TRBJ1-6; v_gene: TRBV16; CDR3aa: CASSQSVAGLNSPLHF
d_gene: NA; j_gene: TRBJ1-6; v_gene: TRBV7-2; CDR3aa: CASSPRDFEGSPLHF
d_gene: TRBD1; j_gene: TRBJ1-2; v_gene: TRBV10-3; CDR3aa: CAISGMDRPNYGYTF
d_gene: NA; j_gene: TRBJ1-5; v_gene: TRBV5-6; CDR3aa: CASSRSPKGENSNQPQHF
d_gene: TRBD2; j_gene: TRBJ2-3; v_gene: TRBV11-2; CDR3aa: CASSFQRGAVTDTQYF
d_gene: NA; j_gene: TRBJ1-1; v_gene: TRBV7-2; CDR3aa: CASSLGGGRWDGTEAFF
d_gene: TRBD1; j_gene: TRBJ1-6; v_gene: TRBV28; CDR3aa: CASSLTGGTASPLHF
d_gene: NA; j_gene: TRBJ2-5; v_gene: TRBV13; CDR3aa: CASSLLAQETQYF
d_gene: TRBD1; j_gene: TRBJ1-6; v_gene: TRBV2; CDR3aa: CASSDRSKGANSPLHF
d_gene: TRBD1; j_gene: TRBJ2-2; v_gene: TRBV19; CDR3aa: CASSVQGAKTGELFF
d_gene: TRBD1; j_gene: TRBJ1-2; v_gene: TRBV28; CDR3aa: CASRKDRGAYGYTF
d_gene: TRBD1; j_gene: TRBJ2-4; v_gene: TRBV28; CDR3aa: CASSSPGTGGDIQYF
d_gene: NA; j_gene: TRBJ1-4; v_gene: TRBV27; CDR3aa: CASSFGGPGREKLFF
d_gene: NA; j_gene: TRBJ2-3; v_gene: TRBV18; CDR3aa: CASSRTGTDTQYF
d_gene: NA; j_gene: TRBJ2-1; v_gene: TRBV7-3; CDR3aa: CASSLGQVSSYNEQFF
d_gene: NA; j_gene: TRBJ1-4; v_gene: TRBV19; CDR3aa: CASSIVGSFNEKLFF
d_gene: TRBD1; j_gene: TRBJ2-7; v_gene: TRBV25-1; CDR3aa: CASARTGGGYEQYF
d_gene: TRBD1; j_gene: TRBJ1-1; v_gene: TRBV5-4; CDR3aa: CASSWRQGNTEAFF
d_gene: TRBD1; j_gene: TRBJ1-6; v_gene: TRBV18; CDR3aa: CASSPRQGGFESPLHF
d_gene: NA; j_gene: TRBJ1-6; v_gene: TRBV28; CDR3aa: CASSSLRQTNSPLHF
d_gene: NA; j_gene: TRBJ2-2; v_gene: TRBV27; CDR3aa: CASSLIRDSGELFF
d_gene: TRBD1; j_gene: TRBJ2-2; v_gene: TRBV7-2; CDR3aa: CASSFAGTANTGELFF
d_gene: NA; j_gene: TRBJ1-6; v_gene: TRBV6-5; CDR3aa: CASIRGESSPLHF
d_gene: TRBD1; j_gene: TRBJ2-7; v_gene: TRBV6-5; CDR3aa: CASSTRGQGHYEQYF
d_gene: TRBD2; j_gene: TRBJ2-2; v_gene: TRBV6-2/TRBV6-3; CDR3aa: CASSYSSVSGVGELFF
d_gene: TRBD2; j_gene: TRBJ2-1; v_gene: TRBV14; CDR3aa: CASSSRLAGVYNEQFF
d_gene: TRBD2; j_gene: TRBJ2-3; v_gene: TRBV10-3; CDR3aa: CAISESGASGGDTQYF